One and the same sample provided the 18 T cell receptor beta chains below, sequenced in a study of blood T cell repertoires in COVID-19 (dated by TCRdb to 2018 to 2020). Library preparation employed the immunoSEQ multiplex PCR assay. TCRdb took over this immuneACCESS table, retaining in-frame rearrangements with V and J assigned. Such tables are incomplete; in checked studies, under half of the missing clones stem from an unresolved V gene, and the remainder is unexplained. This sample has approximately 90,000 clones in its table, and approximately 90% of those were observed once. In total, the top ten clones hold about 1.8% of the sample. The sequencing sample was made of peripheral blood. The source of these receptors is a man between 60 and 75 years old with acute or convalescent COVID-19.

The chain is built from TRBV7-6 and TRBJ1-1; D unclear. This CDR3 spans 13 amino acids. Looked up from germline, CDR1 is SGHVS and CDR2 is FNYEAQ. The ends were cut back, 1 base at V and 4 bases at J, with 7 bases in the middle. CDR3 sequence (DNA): TGTGCCAGCAGCTTAGGAGAGTTCACTGAAGCTTTCTTT. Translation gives CASSLGEFTEAFF.

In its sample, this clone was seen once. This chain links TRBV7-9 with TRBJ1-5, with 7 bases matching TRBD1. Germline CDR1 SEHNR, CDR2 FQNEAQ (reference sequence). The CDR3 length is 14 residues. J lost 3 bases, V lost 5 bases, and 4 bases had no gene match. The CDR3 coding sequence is TGTGCCAGCAGCACGGGACAGTACAATCAGCCCCAGCATTTT. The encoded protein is CASSTGQYNQPQHF. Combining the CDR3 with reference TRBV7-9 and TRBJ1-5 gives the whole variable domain DTGVSQNPRHKITKRGQNVTFRCDPISEHNRLYWYRQTLGQGPEFLTYFQNEAQLEKSRLLSDRFSAERPKGSFSTLEIQRTEQGDSAMYLCASSTGQYNQPQHFGDGTRLSIL.

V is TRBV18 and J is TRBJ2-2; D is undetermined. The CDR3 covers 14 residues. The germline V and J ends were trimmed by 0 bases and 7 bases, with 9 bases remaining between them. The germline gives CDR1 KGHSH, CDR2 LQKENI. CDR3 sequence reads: CASSPPARGGELFF. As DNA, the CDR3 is TGTGCCAGCTCACCACCGGCCCGTGGCGGGGAGCTGTTTTTT.

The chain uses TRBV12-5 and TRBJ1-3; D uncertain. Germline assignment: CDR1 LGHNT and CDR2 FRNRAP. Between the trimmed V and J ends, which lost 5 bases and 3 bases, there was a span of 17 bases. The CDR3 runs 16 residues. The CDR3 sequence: CASGAHKQAGGNTIYF. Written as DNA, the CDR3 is TGTGCTAGTGGTGCCCACAAGCAGGCAGGTGGAAACACCATATATTTT.

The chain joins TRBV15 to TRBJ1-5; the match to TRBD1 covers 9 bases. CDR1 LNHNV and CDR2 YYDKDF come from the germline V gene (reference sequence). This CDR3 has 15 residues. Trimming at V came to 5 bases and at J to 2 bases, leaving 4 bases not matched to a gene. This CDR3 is CATSGWTGGNQPQHF. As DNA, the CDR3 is TGTGCCACCAGCGGCTGGACAGGGGGCAATCAGCCCCAGCATTTT.

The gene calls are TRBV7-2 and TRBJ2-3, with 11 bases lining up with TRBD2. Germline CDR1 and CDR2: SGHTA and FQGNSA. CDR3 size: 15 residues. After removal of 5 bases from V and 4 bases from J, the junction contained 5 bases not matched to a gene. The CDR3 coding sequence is TGTGCCAGCAGCATTAGCGGGGGGGGAGCAGATACGCAGTATTTT. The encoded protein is CASSISGGGADTQYF.

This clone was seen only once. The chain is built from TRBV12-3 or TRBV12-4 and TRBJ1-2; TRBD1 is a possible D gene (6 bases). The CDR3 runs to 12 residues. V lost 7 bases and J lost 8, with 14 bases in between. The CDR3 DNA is TGTGCCAGCACATCAGGGGTTTTAGGCTACACCTTC. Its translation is CASTSGVLGYTF.

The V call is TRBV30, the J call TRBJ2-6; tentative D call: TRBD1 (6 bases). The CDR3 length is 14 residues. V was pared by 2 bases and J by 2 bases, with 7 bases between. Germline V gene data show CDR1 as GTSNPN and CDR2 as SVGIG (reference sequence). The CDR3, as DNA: TGTGCCTGGAGTAGGGGGACTGGGGCCAACGTCCTGACTTTC. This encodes CAWSRGTGANVLTF.

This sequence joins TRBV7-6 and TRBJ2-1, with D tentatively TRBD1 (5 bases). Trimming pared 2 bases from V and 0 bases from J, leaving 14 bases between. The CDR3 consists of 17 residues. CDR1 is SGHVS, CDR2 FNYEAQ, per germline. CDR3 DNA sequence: TGTGCCAGCAGCTTACGTCAGGGATTAAGCTCCTACAATGAGCAGTTCTTC. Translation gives CASSLRQGLSSYNEQFF. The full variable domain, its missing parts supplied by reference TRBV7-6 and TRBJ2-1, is GAGVSQSPRYKVTKRGQDVALRCDPISGHVSLYWYRQALGQGPEFLTYFNYEAQQDKSGLPNDRFSAERPEGSISTLTIQRTEQRDSAMYRCASSLRQGLSSYNEQFFGPGTRLTVL.

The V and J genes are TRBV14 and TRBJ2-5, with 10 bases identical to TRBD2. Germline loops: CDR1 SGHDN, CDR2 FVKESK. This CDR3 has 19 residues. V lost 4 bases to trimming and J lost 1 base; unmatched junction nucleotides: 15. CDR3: CASSRWTSGGRGGQETQYF. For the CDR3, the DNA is TGTGCCAGCAGCCGCTGGACTAGCGGTGGTAGGGGGGGCCAAGAGACCCAGTACTTC.

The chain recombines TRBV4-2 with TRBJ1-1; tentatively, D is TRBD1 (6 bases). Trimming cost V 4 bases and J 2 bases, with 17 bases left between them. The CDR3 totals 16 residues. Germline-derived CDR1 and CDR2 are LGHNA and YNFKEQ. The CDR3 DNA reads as TGTGCCAGCAGCCCACGTAAGGGGGATCAAAACACTGAAGCTTTCTTT. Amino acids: CASSPRKGDQNTEAFF.

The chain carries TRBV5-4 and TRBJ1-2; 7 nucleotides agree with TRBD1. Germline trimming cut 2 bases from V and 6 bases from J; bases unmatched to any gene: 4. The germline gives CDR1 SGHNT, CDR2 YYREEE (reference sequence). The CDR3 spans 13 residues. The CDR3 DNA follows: TGTGCCAGCAGCTTAACAGGGGACGATGGCTACACCTTC. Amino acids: CASSLTGDDGYTF.

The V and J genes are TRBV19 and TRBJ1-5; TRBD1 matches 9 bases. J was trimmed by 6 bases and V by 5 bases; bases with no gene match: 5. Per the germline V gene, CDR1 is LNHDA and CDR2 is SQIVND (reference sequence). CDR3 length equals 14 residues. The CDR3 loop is CASSEQGAIQPQHF. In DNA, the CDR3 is TGTGCCAGTAGTGAACAGGGGGCAATTCAGCCCCAGCATTTT.

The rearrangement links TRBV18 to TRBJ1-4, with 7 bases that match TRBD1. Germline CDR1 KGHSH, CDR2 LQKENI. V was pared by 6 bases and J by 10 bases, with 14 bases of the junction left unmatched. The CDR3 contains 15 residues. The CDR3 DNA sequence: TGTGCCAGCTCTCCTGGACAGGAAAAGGAGGGAAAACTGTTTTTT. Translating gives CASSPGQEKEGKLFF. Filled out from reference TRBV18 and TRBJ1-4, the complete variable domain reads NAGVMQNPRHLVRRRGQEARLRCSPMKGHSHVYWYRQLPEEGLKFMVYLQKENIIDESGMPKERFSAEFPKEGPSILRIQQVVRGDSAAYFCASSPGQEKEGKLFFGSGTQLSVL.

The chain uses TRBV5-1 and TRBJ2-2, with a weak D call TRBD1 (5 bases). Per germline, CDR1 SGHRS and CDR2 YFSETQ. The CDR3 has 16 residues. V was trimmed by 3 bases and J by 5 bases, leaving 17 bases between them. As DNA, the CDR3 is TGCGCCAGCAGCTCCTCCCAATTCAGGGAAACCGGGGAGCTGTTTTTT. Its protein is CASSSSQFRETGELFF.

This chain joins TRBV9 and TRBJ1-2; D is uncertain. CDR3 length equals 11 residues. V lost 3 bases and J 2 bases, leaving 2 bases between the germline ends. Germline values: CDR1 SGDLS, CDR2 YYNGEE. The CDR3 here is CASSANYGYTF. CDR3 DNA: TGTGCCAGCAGCGCGAACTATGGCTACACCTTC.

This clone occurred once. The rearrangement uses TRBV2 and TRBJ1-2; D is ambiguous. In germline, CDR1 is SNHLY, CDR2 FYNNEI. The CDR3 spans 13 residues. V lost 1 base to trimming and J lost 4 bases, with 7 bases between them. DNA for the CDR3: TGTGCCAGCAGTGAAGGAGTATCCTATGGCTACACCTTC. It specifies CASSEGVSYGYTF. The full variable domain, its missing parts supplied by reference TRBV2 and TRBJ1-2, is EPEVTQTPSHQVTQMGQEVILRCVPISNHLYFYWYRQILGQKVEFLVSFYNNEISEKSEIFDDQFSVERPDGSNFTLKIRSTKLEDSAMYFCASSEGVSYGYTFGSGTRLTVV.

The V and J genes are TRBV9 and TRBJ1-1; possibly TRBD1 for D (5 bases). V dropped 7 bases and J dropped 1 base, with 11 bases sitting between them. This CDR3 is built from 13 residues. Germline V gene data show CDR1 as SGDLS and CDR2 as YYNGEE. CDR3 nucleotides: TGTGCCAGCTCTCAAGGGGCGAACACTGAAGCTTTCTTT. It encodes CASSQGANTEAFF.